Described below is a single T cell receptor (beta chain) sequence and its context. This receptor's antigen is unknown. It has no much larger one-base neighbor in the sample; base qualities were not kept. The CDR3 numbers 14 residues from cysteine through phenylalanine. Kept here is only the CDR3 DNA, which spans 42 bases and is read in frame from base 1. From the germline V gene (reference sequence), CDR1 is LGHDT and CDR2 is YNNKEL. Trimming takes 4 bases from V and 3 bases from J, and the germline ends sit 9 bases apart. Sequencing took place on an Illumina HiSeq 1500. TCRdb handled the public reads itself, with Q25 trimming in fastp and clone calling in MiXCR, and kept productive beta chains. Every distinct CDR3 protein forms one entry, paired with its most common genes and DNA. Here the sample has about 320,000 distinct CDR3 sequences; more than 9% occur a single time. The ten top clones hold over 3.5% of the sample.

The source of the sample is a study of T cell repertoires in cytomegalovirus infection (dated by TCRdb to about 2019). For the wider study: The HLA type of each donor mattered for the analysis, because public TCR beta signatures pointed to carriage of CMV infection along with the matching HLA type. Broad study findings and their caveats: The ex vivo response was dominated by HLA-C-restricted CMV-specific TCR beta clonotypes, which also provided the single most frequent clonotype in two of eight donors. Carriers of CMV infection plus the relevant HLA type were discriminated by the cumulative frequency of public TCR beta family members in the study cohort and in an independent roughly 370-donor cohort.

The sequenced sample was PBMCs. The chain uses TRBV3-1 and TRBJ2-2, with the D gene not confidently named. The source of this sequence is a human donor in good health (CMV status not recorded). Some clones in this sample may be carry-over from other donors' samples. The DNA is TGTGCCAGCAGCCCTCGGGTCCACACCGGGGAGCTGTTTTTT. It translates as CASSPRVHTGELFF. Where the CDR3 stops, the reference TRBV3-1 and TRBJ2-2 genes take over; the full variable domain is DTAVSQTPKYLVTQMGNDKSIKCEQNLGHDTMYWYKQDSKKFLKIMFSYNNKELIINETVPNRFSPKSPDKAHLNLHINSLELGDSAVYFCASSPRVHTGELFFGEGSRLTVL.